The entry below gives a single TCR beta chain sequence along with its context. The antigen is unknown. These data originate in a study of cytomegalovirus exposure and HLA in healthy donors. PCR amplification relied on 60 Vbeta primers (plus 13 Jbeta primers). In the original processing: Around 11 million of 65 million to 95 million unique TCR beta chains were shared, per a later count. Some clones are missing from TCRdb's copy, which holds only in-frame ones; the method was immunoSEQ multiplex PCR. V and J calls and clone size are given by that table; D and trimming were obtained from the DNA. This table holds around 100,000 clones. Study-level results: Many donors carried some public TCRs, although rarity characterized most TCR sequences. With later analysis, a missense DCLRE1C variant became linked to TCR beta V- and J-gene trimming.

The CDR3 loop spans 15 amino acids. Germline loops: CDR1 KGHSH, CDR2 LQKENI. Trimming cost V 3 bases and J 4 bases; bases outside gene matches: 5. The sample taken for sequencing was PBMCs. The V call is TRBV18, the J call TRBJ2-5; 10 positions match TRBD2. The sequence derives from a man between 35 and 55 years old in good health and CMV-seronegative. The CDR3 DNA follows: TGTGCCAGCTCACCTCCGAGCGGGGGGGTAGAGACCCAGTACTTC. It encodes CASSPPSGGVETQYF.